This T cell receptor (beta chain) was identified in a study of T cell responses to AZD1222 COVID-19 vaccine. Study-wide results and caveats: The repertoires were collected only after the peak T cell response. Compared with day 0, the breadth and depth of the Spike-specific TCR repertoire rose significantly after two doses of AZD1222. Regions 160-218 and 743-854 held dominance among vaccine-associated CD4 TCRs, which spanned spike. Donor demographics were predominantly white British with a female majority; clonal diversity may be underestimated.

The protocol was immunoSEQ multiplex PCR, while the TCRdb copy is restricted to in-frame clones and leaves out a portion. Here the sample spans 190,000 or so clones, 80% to 95% being singletons. CDR1 SGHRS and CDR2 YFSETQ come from the germline V gene. Trimming took 5 bases from V and 3 from J; bases not matched to a gene: 6. The CDR3 contains 14 residues. With regard to this clone: Its antigen is undetermined.

The chain couples TRBV5-1 to TRBJ2-3; 7 bases are shared with TRBD1. The receptor was isolated from an adult who received the AZD1222 COVID-19 vaccine. The source material was peripheral blood, sampled 28 days after the second AZD1222 dose. CDR3 nucleotide sequence: TGCGCCAGCAGAAGACAGGGTGGAACAGATACGCAGTATTTT. Its translation: CASRRQGGTDTQYF.